The T cell receptor (beta chain) described here comes from a study of CD8 T cells in ankylosing spondylitis. Overall study findings and caveats: It appeared that ankylosing spondylitis blood was characterized by a TCR beta motif of several highly homologous variants.

This clonotype has ten or more counts. The antigen is undetermined. V lost 5 bases and J lost 1, with 9 bases in between. This CDR3 has 12 residues. Per the germline V gene, CDR1 is DFQATT and CDR2 is SNEGSKA (reference sequence). Quantitative molecular-barcoded 5'-RACE generated the TCR beta libraries. MiXCR, applied by TCRdb to the 5' RACE reads, yields one record per CDR3 protein. The sample includes more than 400,000 distinct CDR3 sequences, 5.3% seen only once; the top ten take around 3.5%. Specimen: blood, either unsorted or a sorted T cell fraction (not recorded which). The V and J genes are TRBV20-1 and TRBJ2-7; D uncertain. The sequence was collected from a male donor with ankylosing spondylitis. CDR3 residues: CSAYRLSYEQYF. The DNA of the CDR3 is TGCAGTGCTTATCGGCTTTCCTACGAGCAGTACTTC.